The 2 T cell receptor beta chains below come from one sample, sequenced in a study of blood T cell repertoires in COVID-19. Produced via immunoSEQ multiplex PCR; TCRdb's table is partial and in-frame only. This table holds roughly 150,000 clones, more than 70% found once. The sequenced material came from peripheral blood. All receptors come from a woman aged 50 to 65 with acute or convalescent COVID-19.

The CDR3 protein is CASTGRAQETQYF. CDR3 bases: TGTGCCAGCACGGGGAGAGCCCAAGAGACCCAGTACTTC. This chain connects TRBV5-6 to TRBJ2-5; D perhaps matches TRBD2 (5 bases). Trimming stripped 6 bases from V and 1 base from J, with 10 bases between. The CDR3 has 13 amino acids. Germline values: CDR1 SGHDT, CDR2 YYEEEE.

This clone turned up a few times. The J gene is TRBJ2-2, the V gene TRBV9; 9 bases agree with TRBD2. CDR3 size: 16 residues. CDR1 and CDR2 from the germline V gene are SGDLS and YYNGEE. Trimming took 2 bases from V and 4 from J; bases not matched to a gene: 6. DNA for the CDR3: TGTGCCAGCAGCGTGAGAGCGGGGGGACCCACCGGGGAGCTGTTTTTT. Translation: CASSVRAGGPTGELFF.